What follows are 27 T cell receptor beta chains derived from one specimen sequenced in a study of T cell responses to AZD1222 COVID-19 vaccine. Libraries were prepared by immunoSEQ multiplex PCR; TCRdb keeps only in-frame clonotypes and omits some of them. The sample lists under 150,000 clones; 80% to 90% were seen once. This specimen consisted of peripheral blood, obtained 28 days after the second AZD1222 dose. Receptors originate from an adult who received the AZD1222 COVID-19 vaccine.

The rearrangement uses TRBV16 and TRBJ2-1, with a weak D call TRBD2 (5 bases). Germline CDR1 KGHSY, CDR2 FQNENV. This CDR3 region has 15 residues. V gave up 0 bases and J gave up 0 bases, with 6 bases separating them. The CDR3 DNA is TGTGCCAGCAGCCAATCCAGCGGCTCCTACAATGAGCAGTTCTTC. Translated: CASSQSSGSYNEQFF.

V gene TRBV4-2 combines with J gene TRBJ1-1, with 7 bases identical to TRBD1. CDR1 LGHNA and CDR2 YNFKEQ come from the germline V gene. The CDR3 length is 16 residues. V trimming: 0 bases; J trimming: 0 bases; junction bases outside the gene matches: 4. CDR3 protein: CASSQDGDSLNTEAFF. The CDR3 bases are TGTGCCAGCAGCCAAGATGGGGACAGCCTGAACACTGAAGCTTTCTTT.

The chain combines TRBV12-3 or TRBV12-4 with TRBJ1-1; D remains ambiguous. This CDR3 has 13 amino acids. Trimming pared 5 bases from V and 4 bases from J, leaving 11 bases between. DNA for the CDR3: TGTGCCAGCAGTCCAGGAGGTGCCACTGAAGCTTTCTTT. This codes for CASSPGGATEAFF.

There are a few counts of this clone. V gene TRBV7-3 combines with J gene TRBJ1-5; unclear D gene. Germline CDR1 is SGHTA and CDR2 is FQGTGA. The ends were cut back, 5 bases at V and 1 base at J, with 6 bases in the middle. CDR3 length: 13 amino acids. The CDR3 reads CASSLWSNQPQHF. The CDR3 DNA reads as TGTGCCAGCAGCCTCTGGAGCAATCAGCCCCAGCATTTT.

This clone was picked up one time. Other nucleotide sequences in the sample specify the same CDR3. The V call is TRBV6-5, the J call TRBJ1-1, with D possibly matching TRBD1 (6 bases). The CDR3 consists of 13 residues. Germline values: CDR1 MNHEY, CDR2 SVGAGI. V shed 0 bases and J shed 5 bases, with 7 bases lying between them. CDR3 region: CASSYSRGTEAFF. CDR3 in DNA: TGTGCCAGCAGTTACTCGAGGGGGACTGAAGCTTTCTTT.

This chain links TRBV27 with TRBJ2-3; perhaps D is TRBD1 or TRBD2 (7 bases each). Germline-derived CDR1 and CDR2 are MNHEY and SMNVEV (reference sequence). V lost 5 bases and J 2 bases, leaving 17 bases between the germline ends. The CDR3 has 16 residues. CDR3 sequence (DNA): TGTGCCAGCAGTAGGGGGGGGACAGTATTCACAGATACGCAGTATTTT. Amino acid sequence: CASSRGGTVFTDTQYF.

The CDR3 DNA reads as TGTGCCAGCAGCCGAGGAGGGGGAGGACAGGGACTCTACGAGCAGTACTTC. Amino acid sequence: CASSRGGGGQGLYEQYF. The chain recombines TRBV5-5 with TRBJ2-7; TRBD1 aligns across 8 bases. The CDR3 has 17 residues. Germline CDR1 is SGHKS and CDR2 is YYEKEE (reference sequence). Trimming removed 4 bases from V and 3 bases from J; junction bases left unmatched: 15.

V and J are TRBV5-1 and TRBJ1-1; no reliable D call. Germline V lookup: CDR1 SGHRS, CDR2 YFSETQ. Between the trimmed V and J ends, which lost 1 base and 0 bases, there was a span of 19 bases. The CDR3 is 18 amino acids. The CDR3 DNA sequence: TGCGCCAGCAGCTTGCGGGGTACGGCACCCGATATGAACACTGAAGCTTTCTTT. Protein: CASSLRGTAPDMNTEAFF.

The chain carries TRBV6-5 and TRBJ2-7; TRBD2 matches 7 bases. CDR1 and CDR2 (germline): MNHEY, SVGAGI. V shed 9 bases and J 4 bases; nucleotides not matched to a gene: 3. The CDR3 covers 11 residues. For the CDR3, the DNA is TGTGCCAGTCGGGGGGTATACGAGCAGTACTTC. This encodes CASRGVYEQYF.

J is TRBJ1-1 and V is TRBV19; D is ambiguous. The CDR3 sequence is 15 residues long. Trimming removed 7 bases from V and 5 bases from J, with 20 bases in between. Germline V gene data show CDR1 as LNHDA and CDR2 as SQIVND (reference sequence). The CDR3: CASTTSGGPSTEAFF. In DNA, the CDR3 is TGTGCCAGTACCACCTCGGGAGGTCCGAGTACTGAAGCTTTCTTT.

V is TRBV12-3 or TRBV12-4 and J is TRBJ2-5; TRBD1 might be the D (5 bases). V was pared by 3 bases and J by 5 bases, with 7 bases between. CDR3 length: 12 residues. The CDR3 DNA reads TGTGCCAGCAGTTTTGGGGCCGAGACCCAGTACTTC. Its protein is CASSFGAETQYF.

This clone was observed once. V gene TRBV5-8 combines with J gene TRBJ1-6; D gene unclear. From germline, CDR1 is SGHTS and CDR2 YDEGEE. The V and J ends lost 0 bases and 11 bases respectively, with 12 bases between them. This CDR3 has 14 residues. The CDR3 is CASSLDGLTAPLHF. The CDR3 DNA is TGTGCCAGCAGCTTGGATGGCCTAACCGCACCCCTCCACTTT.

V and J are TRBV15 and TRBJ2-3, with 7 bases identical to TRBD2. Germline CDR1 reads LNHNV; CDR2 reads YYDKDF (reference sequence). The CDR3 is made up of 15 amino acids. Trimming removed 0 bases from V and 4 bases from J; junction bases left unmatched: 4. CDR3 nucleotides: TGTGCCACCAGCAGAGAGCGGGGGTCGGCAGATACGCAGTATTTT. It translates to CATSRERGSADTQYF.

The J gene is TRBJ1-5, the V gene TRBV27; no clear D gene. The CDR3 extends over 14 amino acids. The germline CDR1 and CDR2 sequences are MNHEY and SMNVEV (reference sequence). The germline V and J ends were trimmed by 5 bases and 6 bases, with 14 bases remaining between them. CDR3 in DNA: TGTGCCAGCAGTCCCTGGCTTAAGGGTCAGCCCCAGCATTTT. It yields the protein CASSPWLKGQPQHF.

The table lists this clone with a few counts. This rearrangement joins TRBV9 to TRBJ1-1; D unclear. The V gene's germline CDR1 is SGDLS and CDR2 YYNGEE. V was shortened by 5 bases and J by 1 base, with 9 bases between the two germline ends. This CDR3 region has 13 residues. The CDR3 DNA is TGTGCCAGCAGTACCACAAAGAACACTGAAGCTTTCTTT. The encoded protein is CASSTTKNTEAFF.

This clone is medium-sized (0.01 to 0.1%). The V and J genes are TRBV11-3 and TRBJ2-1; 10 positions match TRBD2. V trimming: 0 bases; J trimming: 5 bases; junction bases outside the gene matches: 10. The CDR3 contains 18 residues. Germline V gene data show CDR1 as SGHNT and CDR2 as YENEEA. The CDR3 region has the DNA TGTGCCAGCAGCTTAGATCAGGGGGGGACTAGCGCCCACAATGAGCAGTTCTTC. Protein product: CASSLDQGGTSAHNEQFF.

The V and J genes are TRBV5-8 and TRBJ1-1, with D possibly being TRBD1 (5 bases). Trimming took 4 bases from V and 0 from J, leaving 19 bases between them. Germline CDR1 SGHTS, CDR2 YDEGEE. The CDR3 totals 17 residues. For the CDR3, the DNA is TGTGCCAGCAGCGTCAGGGACTACTTCCAAGTGAACACTGAAGCTTTCTTT. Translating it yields CASSVRDYFQVNTEAFF.

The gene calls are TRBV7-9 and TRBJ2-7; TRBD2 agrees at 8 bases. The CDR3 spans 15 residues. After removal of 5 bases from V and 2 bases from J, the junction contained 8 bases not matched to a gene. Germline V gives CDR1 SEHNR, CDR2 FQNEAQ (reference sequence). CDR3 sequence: CASSPLGGGPYEQYF. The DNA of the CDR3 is TGTGCCAGCAGCCCCTTAGGCGGGGGGCCCTACGAGCAGTACTTC.

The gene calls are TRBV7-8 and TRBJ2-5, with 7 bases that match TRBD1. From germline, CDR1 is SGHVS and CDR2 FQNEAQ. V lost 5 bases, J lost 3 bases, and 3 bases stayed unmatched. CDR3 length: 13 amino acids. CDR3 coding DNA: TGTGCCAGCAGCGCAGACAGGGAAGAGACCCAGTACTTC. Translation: CASSADREETQYF.

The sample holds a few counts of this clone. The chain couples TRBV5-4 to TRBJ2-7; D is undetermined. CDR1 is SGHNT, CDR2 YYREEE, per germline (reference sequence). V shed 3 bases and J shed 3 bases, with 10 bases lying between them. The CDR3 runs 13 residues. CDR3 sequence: CASSSTLNYEQYF. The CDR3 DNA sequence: TGTGCCAGCAGCTCTACTTTGAACTACGAGCAGTACTTC. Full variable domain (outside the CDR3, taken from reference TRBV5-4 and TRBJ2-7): ETGVTQSPTHLIKTRGQQVTLRCSSQSGHNTVSWYQQALGQGPQFIFQYYREEENGRGNFPPRFSGLQFPNYSSELNVNALELDDSALYLCASSSTLNYEQYFGPGTRLTVT.

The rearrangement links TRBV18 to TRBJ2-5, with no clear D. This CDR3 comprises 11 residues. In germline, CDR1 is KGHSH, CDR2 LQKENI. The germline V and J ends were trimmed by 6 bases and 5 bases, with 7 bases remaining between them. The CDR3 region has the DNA TGTGCCAGCTCCCAGTACGAGACCCAGTACTTC. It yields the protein CASSQYETQYF.

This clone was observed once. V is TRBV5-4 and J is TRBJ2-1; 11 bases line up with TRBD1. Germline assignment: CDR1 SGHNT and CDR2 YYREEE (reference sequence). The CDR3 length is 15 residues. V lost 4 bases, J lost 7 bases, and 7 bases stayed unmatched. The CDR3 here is CASSLDRGPGNEQFF. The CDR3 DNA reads TGTGCCAGCAGCCTGGACAGGGGGCCTGGAAATGAGCAGTTCTTC.

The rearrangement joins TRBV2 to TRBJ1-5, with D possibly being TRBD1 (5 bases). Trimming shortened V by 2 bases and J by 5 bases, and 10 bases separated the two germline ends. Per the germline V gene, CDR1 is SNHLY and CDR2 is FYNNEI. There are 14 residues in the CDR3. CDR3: CASSERAGHQPQHF. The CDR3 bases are TGTGCCAGCAGTGAACGGGCAGGGCATCAGCCCCAGCATTTT.

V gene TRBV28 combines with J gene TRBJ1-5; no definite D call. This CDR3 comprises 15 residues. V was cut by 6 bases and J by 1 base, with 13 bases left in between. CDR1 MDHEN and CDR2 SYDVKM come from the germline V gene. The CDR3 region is CASSLRVLSNQPQHF. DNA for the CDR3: TGTGCCAGCAGCCTACGGGTACTGAGCAATCAGCCCCAGCATTTT.

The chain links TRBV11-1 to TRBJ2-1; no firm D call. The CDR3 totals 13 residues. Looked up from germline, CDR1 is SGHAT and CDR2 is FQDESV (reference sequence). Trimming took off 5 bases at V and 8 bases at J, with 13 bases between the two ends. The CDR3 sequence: CASSPNEEDEQFF. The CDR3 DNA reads TGTGCCAGCAGCCCGAATGAAGAGGATGAGCAGTTCTTC.

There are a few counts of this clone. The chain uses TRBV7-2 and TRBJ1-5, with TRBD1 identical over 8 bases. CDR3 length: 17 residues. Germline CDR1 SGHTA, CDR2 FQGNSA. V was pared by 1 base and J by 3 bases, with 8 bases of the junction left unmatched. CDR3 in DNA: TGTGCCAGCAGCTTAGTAGGGGGGACAGGTACCAATCAGCCCCAGCATTTT. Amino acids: CASSLVGGTGTNQPQHF.

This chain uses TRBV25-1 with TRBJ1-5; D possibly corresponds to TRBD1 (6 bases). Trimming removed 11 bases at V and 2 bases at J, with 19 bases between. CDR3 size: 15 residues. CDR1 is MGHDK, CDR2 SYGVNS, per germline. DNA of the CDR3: TGTGCCGGGGGGCAGGGGAACCGCGGCAATCAGCCCCAGCATTTT. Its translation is CAGGQGNRGNQPQHF.